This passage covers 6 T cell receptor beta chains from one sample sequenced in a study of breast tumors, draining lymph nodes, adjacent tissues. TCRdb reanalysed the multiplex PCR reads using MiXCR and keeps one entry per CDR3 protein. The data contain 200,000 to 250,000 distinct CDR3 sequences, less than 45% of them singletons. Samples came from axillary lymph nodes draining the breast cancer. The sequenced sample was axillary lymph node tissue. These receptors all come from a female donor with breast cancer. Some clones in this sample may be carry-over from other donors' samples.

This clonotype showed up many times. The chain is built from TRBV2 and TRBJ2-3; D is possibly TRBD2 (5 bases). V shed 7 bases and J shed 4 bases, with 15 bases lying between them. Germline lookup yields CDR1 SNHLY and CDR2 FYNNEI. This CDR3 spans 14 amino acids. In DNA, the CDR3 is TGTGCCAGCACGGGGTCTAGCTTTTCAGATACGCAGTATTTT. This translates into CASTGSSFSDTQYF.

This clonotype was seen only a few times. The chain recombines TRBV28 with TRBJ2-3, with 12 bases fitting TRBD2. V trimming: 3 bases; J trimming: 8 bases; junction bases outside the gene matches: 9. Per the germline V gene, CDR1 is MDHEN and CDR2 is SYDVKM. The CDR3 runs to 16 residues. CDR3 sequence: CASSLGLAGRPATQYF. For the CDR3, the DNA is TGTGCCAGCAGTTTGGGACTAGCGGGCAGGCCCGCTACGCAGTATTTT. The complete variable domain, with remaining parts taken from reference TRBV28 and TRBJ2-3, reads DVKVTQSSRYLVKRTGEKVFLECVQDMDHENMFWYRQDPGLGLRLIYFSYDVKMKEKGDIPEGYSVSREKKERFSLILESASTNQTSMYLCASSLGLAGRPATQYFGPGTRLTVL.

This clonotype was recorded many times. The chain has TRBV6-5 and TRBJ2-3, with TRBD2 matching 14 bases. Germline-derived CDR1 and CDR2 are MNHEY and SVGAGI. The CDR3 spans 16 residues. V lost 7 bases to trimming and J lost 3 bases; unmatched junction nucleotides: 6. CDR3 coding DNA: TGTGCCAGCAAGGGACTAGCGGGAGAGGAGACAGATACGCAGTATTTT. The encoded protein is CASKGLAGEETDTQYF.

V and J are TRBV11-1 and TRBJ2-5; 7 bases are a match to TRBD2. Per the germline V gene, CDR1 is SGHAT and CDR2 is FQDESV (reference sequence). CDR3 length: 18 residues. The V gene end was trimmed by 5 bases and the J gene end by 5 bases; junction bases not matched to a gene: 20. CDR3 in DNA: TGTGCCAGCAGCACATTGCCGGGACCAGCGGGATTGTCGGAGACCCAGTACTTC. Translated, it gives CASSTLPGPAGLSETQYF. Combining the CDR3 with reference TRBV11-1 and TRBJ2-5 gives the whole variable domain EAEVAQSPRYKITEKSQAVAFWCDPISGHATLYWYRQILGQGPELLVQFQDESVVDDSQLPKDRFSAERLKGVDSTLKIQPAELGDSAMYLCASSTLPGPAGLSETQYFGPGTRLLVL.

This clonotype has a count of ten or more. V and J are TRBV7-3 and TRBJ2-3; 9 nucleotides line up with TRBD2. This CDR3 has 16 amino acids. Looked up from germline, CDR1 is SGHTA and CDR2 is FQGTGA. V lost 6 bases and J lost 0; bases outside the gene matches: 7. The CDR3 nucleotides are TGTGCCAGCAGTCCTCTAGCGGGAACTAGCACAGATACGCAGTATTTT. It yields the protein CASSPLAGTSTDTQYF.

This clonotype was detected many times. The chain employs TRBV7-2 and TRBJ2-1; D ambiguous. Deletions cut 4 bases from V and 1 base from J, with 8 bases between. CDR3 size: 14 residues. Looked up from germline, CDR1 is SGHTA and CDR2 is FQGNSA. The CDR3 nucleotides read TGTGCCAGCAGCTCCGGAGTATCCTACAATGAGCAGTTCTTC. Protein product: CASSSGVSYNEQFF.